Below are 21 T cell receptor beta chains sequenced from a single sample in a study of shared clonotypes between healthy human individuals. Data came from immunoSEQ multiplex PCR; TCRdb stores just in-frame clones and leaves some out. The table records 2 million to 3 million clones, just over 90% of them present only once. The sample consisted of naive CD4+ T cells sorted from blood. Subset noted: CD45RA+ positively selected. The receptor set was obtained from a man in his late teens or twenties in good health.

This clone showed up just once. This sequence joins TRBV5-6 and TRBJ1-2, with 11 bases lining up with TRBD1. The V segment lost 2 bases and the J segment 2 bases; nucleotides outside the gene matches: 5. The germline V gene encodes CDR1 SGHDT and CDR2 YYEEEE. CDR3 length: 16 amino acids. CDR3 nucleotide sequence: TGTGCCAGCAGCTTATCCGGGACAGGGGGGAACTATGGCTACACCTTC. Amino acids: CASSLSGTGGNYGYTF.

The V and J genes are TRBV5-1 and TRBJ2-7; TRBD1 is a possible D gene (6 bases). The CDR3 length is 13 residues. Per the germline V gene, CDR1 is SGHRS and CDR2 is YFSETQ. V was pared by 2 bases and J by 3 bases, with 9 bases between. The DNA for the CDR3 is TGCGCCAGCAGCTTTGCAGGGGTCTACGAGCAGTACTTC. This translates into CASSFAGVYEQYF. Using reference TRBV5-1 and TRBJ2-7 for the parts outside the CDR3, the full variable domain is KAGVTQTPRYLIKTRGQQVTLSCSPISGHRSVSWYQQTPGQGLQFLFEYFSETQRNKGNFPGRFSGRQFSNSRSEMNVSTLELGDSALYLCASSFAGVYEQYFGPGTRLTVT.

The rearrangement joins TRBV7-3 to TRBJ1-3; 7 bases line up with TRBD1. There are 18 residues in the CDR3. The V gene end was trimmed by 1 base and the J gene end by 0 bases; junction bases not matched to a gene: 9. Germline assignment: CDR1 SGHTA and CDR2 FQGTGA. CDR3 region: CASSLRWPGTVSGNTIYF. Written as DNA, the CDR3 is TGTGCCAGCAGCTTAAGATGGCCCGGGACAGTCTCTGGAAACACCATATATTTT.

As for this clone: Other nucleotide sequences in the sample specify the same CDR3. The DNA for the CDR3 is TGTGCCAGCAGCCTGACAGTTTATGGCTACACCTTC. Translation: CASSLTVYGYTF. The genes are TRBV28 and TRBJ1-2; perhaps TRBD1 as D (5 bases). This CDR3 is built from 12 residues. V shed 6 bases and J shed 5 bases, with 10 bases lying between them. Germline lookup yields CDR1 MDHEN and CDR2 SYDVKM.

With respect to this clone: A read error may produce the germline difference seen at one junction end. The chain is built from TRBV7-9 and TRBJ2-1; D not certain. The CDR3 consists of 13 residues. CDR1 SEHNR and CDR2 FQNEAQ come from the germline V gene (reference sequence). The CDR3 nucleotides read TGTGCTAGCAGCTTAGGTGAGGACCGTGAGCAGTTCTTC. The encoded protein is CASSLGEDREQFF.

This sequence joins TRBV7-9 and TRBJ2-3; no reliable D call. This CDR3 spans 12 amino acids. Germline V CDR1 and CDR2: SEHNR, FQNEAQ (reference sequence). V lost 4 bases and J 7 bases, leaving 9 bases between the germline ends. CDR3 region: CASSSSQNTQYF. CDR3 nucleotide sequence: TGTGCCAGCAGCTCAAGCCAGAATACGCAGTATTTT.

CDR3: CAIMGIAVGDEQYF. CDR3 DNA: TGTGCCATCATGGGGATAGCGGTGGGGGACGAGCAGTACTTC. V is TRBV10-3 and J is TRBJ2-7; D possibly corresponds to TRBD2 (6 bases). Per the germline V gene, CDR1 is ENHRY and CDR2 is SYGVKD. V gave up 7 bases and J gave up 5 bases, with 18 bases separating them. The length of the CDR3 is 14 residues.

CDR3 region: CASSPLEGLGNQPQHF. The CDR3 region has the DNA TGTGCCAGCAGCCCCTTAGAGGGTTTGGGGAATCAGCCCCAGCATTTT. The chain employs TRBV7-9 and TRBJ1-5; no clear D. This CDR3 comprises 16 residues. From germline, CDR1 is SEHNR and CDR2 FQNEAQ (reference sequence). Trimming took 5 bases from V and 4 from J, leaving 18 bases between them.

This rearrangement joins TRBV6-5 to TRBJ2-1; D may correspond to TRBD1 or TRBD2 (5 bases each). Trimming took 6 bases from V and 4 from J, leaving 19 bases between them. The germline gives CDR1 MNHEY, CDR2 SVGAGI. This CDR3 spans 16 amino acids. The DNA for the CDR3 is TGTGCCAGCAGATACAACCGGGACCCCCTGTACAATGAGCAGTTCTTC. Protein product: CASRYNRDPLYNEQFF.

For this clone: The same CDR3 also results from other DNA sequences found in this sample. The rearrangement uses TRBV5-1 and TRBJ1-1; D not certain. In germline, CDR1 is SGHRS, CDR2 YFSETQ. The CDR3 has 12 residues. Trimming pared 7 bases from V and 1 base from J, leaving 8 bases between. The CDR3 nucleotides read TGCGCCAGCTCCCGGGGGAACACTGAAGCTTTCTTT. Its protein product is CASSRGNTEAFF.

The rearrangement links TRBV15 to TRBJ2-7; no clear D gene. Trimming left V 0 bases short and J 5 bases short, with 14 bases between. The CDR3 is 15 residues long. Germline V gene lookup returns CDR1 LNHNV and CDR2 YYDKDF (reference sequence). Here the CDR3 reads CATSRDRIGVDEQYF. The DNA of the CDR3 is TGTGCCACCAGCAGAGATCGGATTGGGGTCGACGAGCAGTACTTC.

Of note for this clone: Other DNA sequences within the sample encode an identical CDR3. The rearrangement links TRBV6-5 to TRBJ2-3; 9 bases are shared with TRBD2. The CDR3 loop spans 15 amino acids. The V segment lost 6 bases and the J segment 0 bases; nucleotides outside the gene matches: 4. In germline, CDR1 is MNHEY, CDR2 SVGAGI. CDR3 bases: TGTGCCAGCAGAAGAACTAGCGGGAGCACAGATACGCAGTATTTT. This gives the protein CASRRTSGSTDTQYF.

This chain connects TRBV5-1 to TRBJ1-1, with D possibly being TRBD1 (6 bases). This CDR3 is built from 14 residues. V lost 4 bases and J lost 4, with 14 bases in between. Germline CDR1 and CDR2: SGHRS and YFSETQ. CDR3 in DNA: TGCGCCAGCAGCGTAGGGGGTCTCGGCACTGAAGCTTTCTTT. This encodes CASSVGGLGTEAFF.

The chain is built from TRBV29-1 and TRBJ2-3; D uncertain. The CDR3 length is 14 residues. Germline loops: CDR1 SQVTM, CDR2 ANQGSEA. The V gene lost 4 bases and the J gene lost 6 bases, with 17 bases spanning the gap. The chain's CDR3 is CSVAGRYEQDTQYF. The CDR3 DNA reads TGCAGCGTTGCGGGCAGGTACGAACAGGATACGCAGTATTTT.

The chain carries TRBV5-4 and TRBJ1-2; D is perhaps TRBD1 (5 bases). V lost 3 bases and J lost 2, with 17 bases in between. The germline CDR1 and CDR2 sequences are SGHNT and YYREEE (reference sequence). This CDR3 has 16 amino acids. In nucleotides, the CDR3 is TGTGCCAGCAGCTCCACAGGACTCACACCAAACTATGGCTACACCTTC. Its protein product is CASSSTGLTPNYGYTF. The whole variable domain, remainder taken from reference TRBV5-4 and TRBJ1-2, is ETGVTQSPTHLIKTRGQQVTLRCSSQSGHNTVSWYQQALGQGPQFIFQYYREEENGRGNFPPRFSGLQFPNYSSELNVNALELDDSALYLCASSSTGLTPNYGYTFGSGTRLTVV.

V and J are TRBV7-2 and TRBJ1-2; D unclear. This CDR3 contains 14 residues. Trimming pared 4 bases from V and 8 bases from J, leaving 17 bases between. CDR1 is SGHTA, CDR2 FQGNSA, per germline. In nucleotides, the CDR3 is TGTGCCAGCAGCTCGGGGAGGGTAGGAATGGGCTACACCTTC. Encoded protein: CASSSGRVGMGYTF.

Only one count was recorded for this clone. This chain uses TRBV7-9 with TRBJ2-3; maybe TRBD1 (6 bases). CDR3 length: 16 residues. Trimming took off 6 bases at V and 4 bases at J, with 20 bases between the two ends. CDR1 and CDR2 from the germline V gene are SEHNR and FQNEAQ (reference sequence). CDR3 nucleotide sequence: TGTGCCAGCAGTCACTGGGGGCGCAACGTGGCAGATACGCAGTATTTT. Its translation: CASSHWGRNVADTQYF.

V gene TRBV28 combines with J gene TRBJ1-1; D perhaps matches TRBD1 (6 bases). V gave up 5 bases and J gave up 6 bases, with 22 bases separating them. Germline CDR1 is MDHEN and CDR2 is SYDVKM. The CDR3 loop spans 16 amino acids. DNA for the CDR3: TGTGCCAGCAGTCCTACGCCAACAGGGCTCGGGCCTGAAGCTTTCTTT. Protein product: CASSPTPTGLGPEAFF.

This chain uses TRBV30 with TRBJ1-1; D is ambiguous. This CDR3 comprises 11 residues. V was clipped by 1 base and J by 9 bases, with 9 bases between them. Germline CDR1 GTSNPN, CDR2 SVGIG (reference sequence). The CDR3 sequence: CAWSDTAKAFF. DNA for the CDR3: TGTGCCTGGAGTGACACGGCCAAAGCTTTCTTT.

This clone came up a few times. This chain joins TRBV7-9 and TRBJ1-1; 7 nucleotides line up with TRBD1. The CDR3 runs to 16 residues. The germline gives CDR1 SEHNR, CDR2 FQNEAQ (reference sequence). With 5 bases clipped from V and 5 bases from J, the junction kept 14 bases outside the gene matches. The CDR3 DNA reads TGTGCCAGCAGCAAAACAGAAGGGGGCGCGTTGACTGAAGCTTTCTTT. Residues: CASSKTEGGALTEAFF.

The chain links TRBV7-3 to TRBJ2-5, with D perhaps matching TRBD1 (5 bases). Trimming stripped 5 bases from V and 0 bases from J, with 16 bases between. Germline lookup yields CDR1 SGHTA and CDR2 FQGTGA. The CDR3 consists of 16 residues. The CDR3 reads CASSLGRRADQETQYF. DNA for the CDR3: TGTGCCAGCAGCCTGGGGCGCCGGGCAGACCAAGAGACCCAGTACTTC.